The 14 T cell receptor beta chains given below trace back to one sample, sequenced in a study of blood T cell repertoires in COVID-19. The table came from immunoSEQ multiplex PCR; TCRdb's copy has only in-frame clones and leaves some out. The sample shows more than 150,000 clones, about 80% of them seen only once. Sequencing used peripheral blood. All receptors derive from a man in his thirties or forties with active or convalescent COVID-19.

The chain employs TRBV9 and TRBJ1-2, with 7 bases lining up with TRBD1. CDR1 is SGDLS, CDR2 YYNGEE, per germline. The V segment lost 2 bases and the J segment 4 bases; nucleotides outside the gene matches: 8. The CDR3 contains 15 residues. CDR3 amino acids: CASSVFGDSSYGYTF. In nucleotides, the CDR3 is TGTGCCAGCAGCGTCTTCGGGGACAGTTCCTATGGCTACACCTTC.

This clone was seen more than once but under ten times. The J gene is TRBJ2-1, the V gene TRBV27, with 8 positions matching TRBD1. Germline CDR1 is MNHEY and CDR2 is SMNVEV (reference sequence). The V segment lost 3 bases and the J segment 9 bases; nucleotides outside the gene matches: 16. The CDR3 extends over 17 amino acids. The CDR3 DNA is TGTGCCAGCAGTTTGGGGACAGGCAGAACGTTTGACGGTGAGCAGTTCTTC. Translation gives CASSLGTGRTFDGEQFF.

This chain joins TRBV5-4 and TRBJ1-1; D perhaps matches TRBD1 (6 bases). Germline V gene sequence: CDR1 SGHNT, CDR2 YYREEE (reference sequence). V was pared by 0 bases and J by 0 bases, with 9 bases between. The CDR3 totals 15 residues. In DNA form, the CDR3 reads TGTGCCAGCAGCTTGGCCGACAGGATGAACACTGAAGCTTTCTTT. It specifies CASSLADRMNTEAFF.

The chain recombines TRBV19 with TRBJ1-2; 8 nucleotides match TRBD1. The CDR3 has 15 amino acids. V lost 6 bases to trimming and J lost 2 bases; unmatched junction nucleotides: 8. CDR1 and CDR2 (germline): LNHDA, SQIVND (reference sequence). CDR3 nucleotides: TGTGCCAGTAGCGAGAGCCACAGGGGGAACTATGGCTACACCTTC. Its translation is CASSESHRGNYGYTF.

The chain carries TRBV11-2 and TRBJ2-1; 9 bases fit TRBD2. The V and J ends lost 4 bases and 4 bases, in that order; junction bases with no gene match: 11. This CDR3 region has 17 residues. Germline V gene sequence: CDR1 SGHAT, CDR2 FQNNGV. The CDR3: CASSSFATSGVYNEQFF. In DNA form, the CDR3 reads TGTGCCAGCAGCTCCTTTGCGACTAGCGGAGTATACAATGAGCAGTTCTTC.

The chain carries TRBV12-3 or TRBV12-4 and TRBJ1-1; D is perhaps TRBD1 (6 bases). The CDR3 length is 12 residues. The germline V and J ends were trimmed by 10 bases and 2 bases, with 11 bases remaining between them. CDR3 DNA: TGTGCCACCGAGGGACAAAACACTGAAGCTTTCTTT. This codes for CATEGQNTEAFF.

The chain recombines TRBV27 with TRBJ1-1; 8 nucleotides agree with TRBD1. This CDR3 has 15 amino acids. The V gene end was trimmed by 3 bases and the J gene end by 6 bases; junction bases not matched to a gene: 9. Germline V gene lookup returns CDR1 MNHEY and CDR2 SMNVEV (reference sequence). Written as DNA, the CDR3 is TGTGCCAGCAGTTTCCTAGGACAGGGCTTACCTGAAGCTTTCTTT. It yields the protein CASSFLGQGLPEAFF.

The rearrangement joins TRBV19 to TRBJ1-5, with TRBD1 matching over 9 bases. CDR1 is LNHDA and CDR2 is SQIVND in the germline V gene (reference sequence). V gave up 6 bases and J gave up 7 bases; unmatched junction bases: 10. The CDR3 has 15 amino acids. DNA for the CDR3: TGTGCCAGTAGCGACCAACAGGGGGCAAAGCAGCCCCAGCATTTT. As protein: CASSDQQGAKQPQHF.

V gene TRBV28 combines with J gene TRBJ1-3; 7 positions agree with TRBD1. V shed 2 bases and J 4 bases; nucleotides not matched to a gene: 5. The CDR3 is made up of 15 amino acids. Germline V CDR1 and CDR2: MDHEN, SYDVKM. The CDR3 region is CASSLIRGLGNTIYF. In DNA, the CDR3 is TGTGCCAGCAGTTTAATAAGGGGGCTAGGAAACACCATATATTTT.

V and J are TRBV7-6 and TRBJ2-1, with 9 bases identical to TRBD2. V trimming: 5 bases; J trimming: 5 bases; junction bases outside the gene matches: 7. In germline, CDR1 is SGHVS, CDR2 FNYEAQ. The CDR3 has 15 amino acids. CDR3 sequence reads: CASSPRGLAHNEQFF. In nucleotides, the CDR3 is TGTGCCAGCAGCCCAAGGGGACTAGCTCACAATGAGCAGTTCTTC.

This clone was observed a few times. Other DNA sequences in this specimen translate into the identical CDR3. V gene TRBV9 combines with J gene TRBJ2-5, with TRBD2 matching over 10 bases. V dropped 0 bases and J dropped 1; count of bases not matched to a gene: 3. The length of the CDR3 is 16 residues. In germline, CDR1 is SGDLS, CDR2 YYNGEE. The CDR3 spells CASSVEGLARQETQYF. Here the CDR3 DNA reads TGTGCCAGCAGCGTAGAGGGACTAGCGCGCCAAGAGACCCAGTACTTC. Full variable domain (outside the CDR3, taken from reference TRBV9 and TRBJ2-5): DSGVTQTPKHLITATGQRVTLRCSPRSGDLSVYWYQQSLDQGLQFLIQYYNGEERAKGNILERFSAQQFPDLHSELNLSSLELGDSALYFCASSVEGLARQETQYFGPGTRLLVL.

The chain recombines TRBV18 with TRBJ1-1; 7 positions match TRBD1. Germline CDR1 KGHSH, CDR2 LQKENI. After removal of 3 bases from V and 1 base from J, the junction contained 2 bases not matched to a gene. The CDR3 contains 14 residues. CDR3 bases: TGTGCCAGCTCACCGGGACAGTCGAACACTGAAGCTTTCTTT. As protein: CASSPGQSNTEAFF.

V is TRBV6-2 or TRBV6-3 and J is TRBJ2-1; possibly TRBD2 for D (6 bases). Germline loops: CDR1 MNHEY, CDR2 SVGEGT. This CDR3 contains 13 residues. V lost 2 bases, J lost 9 bases, and 11 bases lay in between. The CDR3 is CASSYTGVSEQFF. The CDR3 bases are TGTGCCAGCAGTTACACGGGAGTCAGTGAGCAGTTCTTC.

This chain links TRBV7-6 with TRBJ1-4; 7 nucleotides agree with TRBD1. The CDR3 covers 17 residues. V shed 1 base and J 3 bases; nucleotides not matched to a gene: 8. Germline V gene sequence: CDR1 SGHVS, CDR2 FNYEAQ. As DNA, the CDR3 is TGTGCCAGCAGCTTAGGCCCTTTGGACAGGTCTAATGAAAAACTGTTTTTT. It translates to CASSLGPLDRSNEKLFF. The complete variable domain, with remaining parts taken from reference TRBV7-6 and TRBJ1-4, reads GAGVSQSPRYKVTKRGQDVALRCDPISGHVSLYWYRQALGQGPEFLTYFNYEAQQDKSGLPNDRFSAERPEGSISTLTIQRTEQRDSAMYRCASSLGPLDRSNEKLFFGSGTQLSVL.